This entry lists 8 T cell receptor beta chains sequenced from one sample in a study of blood T cell repertoires in COVID-19 (dated by TCRdb to 2018 to 2020). Preparation of the library involved the immunoSEQ multiplex PCR assay. This is the immuneACCESS table as TCRdb keeps it, with only in-frame sequences that have V and J called. A part of the clones is gone; compared with another copy, unresolved V genes explain less than half, and the rest is unexplained. Here the sample has over 300,000 clones; around 85% occur a single time. Of the sample, roughly 7% is held by the ten largest clones. Sequences were obtained from peripheral blood. The source of these receptors is a human donor in a cohort sampled during active COVID-19.

The gene calls are TRBV9 and TRBJ2-7; D gene unclear. This CDR3 is built from 13 residues. Germline V gives CDR1 SGDLS, CDR2 YYNGEE. The V end was cut by 3 bases, the J end by 0 bases, with 7 bases between. The CDR3 nucleotides are TGTGCCAGCAGCGCGTATAGCTCCTACGAGCAGTACTTC. This codes for CASSAYSSYEQYF. Complete variable domain (other parts from reference TRBV9 and TRBJ2-7): DSGVTQTPKHLITATGQRVTLRCSPRSGDLSVYWYQQSLDQGLQFLIQYYNGEERAKGNILERFSAQQFPDLHSELNLSSLELGDSALYFCASSAYSSYEQYFGPGTRLTVT.

The V call is TRBV7-3, the J call TRBJ1-1; 10 bases are a match to TRBD1. V shed 5 bases, J shed 5 bases, and the junction held 2 bases outside the gene matches. The CDR3 runs to 13 residues. Germline V lookup: CDR1 SGHTA, CDR2 FQGTGA. CDR3 in DNA: TGTGCCAGCAGCCCGGGACAGGGGACTGAAGCTTTCTTT. It is translated as CASSPGQGTEAFF.

The J gene is TRBJ2-2, the V gene TRBV3-1 (or the pseudogene TRBV3-2), with D maybe TRBD2 (5 bases). CDR1 LGHDT and CDR2 YNNKEL come from the germline V gene (reference sequence). The CDR3 loop spans 15 amino acids. V was clipped by 6 bases and J by 6 bases, with 17 bases between them. DNA of the CDR3: TGTGCCAGCAGTCTAGGACCTAGCAACGCCGGGGAGCTGTTTTTT. The encoded protein is CASSLGPSNAGELFF.

The chain couples TRBV4-2 to TRBJ2-6; no reliable D call. The CDR3 runs 21 residues. CDR1 is LGHNA, CDR2 YNFKEQ, per germline. V was shortened by 0 bases and J by 1 base, with 22 bases between the two germline ends. Here the CDR3 DNA reads TGTGCCAGCAGCCAAGATCTTCTGACAATTTTTTCCCCATCTGGGGCCAACGTCCTGACTTTC. This encodes CASSQDLLTIFSPSGANVLTF.

The chain links TRBV19 to TRBJ1-6, with D possibly matching TRBD1 (5 bases). The germline V gene encodes CDR1 LNHDA and CDR2 SQIVND (reference sequence). CDR3 length: 12 residues. Trimming removed 10 bases at V and 11 bases at J, with 15 bases between. The CDR3 spells CANPLGGAPLHF. For the CDR3, the DNA is TGTGCCAATCCCCTGGGGGGGGCACCCCTCCACTTT.

This sequence joins TRBV24-1 and TRBJ2-1, with TRBD2 matching 13 bases. CDR1 is KGHDR and CDR2 is SFDVKD in the germline V gene. With V trimmed by 3 bases and J by 4 bases, 2 bases remained unmatched. CDR3 length: 16 residues. CDR3 in amino acids: CATSDPGLAGYNEQFF. The DNA of the CDR3 is TGTGCCACCAGTGATCCGGGACTAGCGGGGTACAATGAGCAGTTCTTC.

This clone occurred a few times. This chain joins TRBV2 and TRBJ1-5; TRBD1 is a possible D gene (6 bases). CDR3 length: 15 amino acids. The germline gives CDR1 SNHLY, CDR2 FYNNEI. Trimming cost V 6 bases and J 0 bases, with 12 bases left between them. CDR3 protein: CASRAGQNSNQPQHF. DNA for the CDR3: TGTGCCAGCAGAGCGGGACAAAATAGCAATCAGCCCCAGCATTTT.

The CDR3 reads CASSFDQGFISPLHF. In DNA, the CDR3 is TGTGCCAGCAGCTTCGACCAGGGGTTTATCTCACCCCTCCACTTT. The V call is TRBV7-9, the J call TRBJ1-6; D is perhaps TRBD1 (6 bases). Per germline, CDR1 SEHNR and CDR2 FQNEAQ (reference sequence). The V end was cut by 3 bases, the J end by 10 bases, with 16 bases between. This CDR3 contains 15 residues.